Presented here are 23 T cell receptor beta chains from one specimen sequenced in a study of T cells in Graves' hyperthyroidism and ophthalmopathy. TCR beta CDR3 regions were amplified from RNA transcripts. HTBI primers were the set used in a first-round RT-PCR of the TCR CDR3. TCRdb ran MiXCR on the multiplex PCR reads and lists one entry per CDR3 protein. This table has about half a million distinct CDR3 sequences, more than 20% appearing once. Material for sequencing was blood. These receptors were obtained from a man aged 18 to 35 with Graves' hyperthyroidism.

J is TRBJ2-5 and V is TRBV28; D ambiguous. This CDR3 comprises 15 residues. Germline V gene lookup returns CDR1 MDHEN and CDR2 SYDVKM. Between the trimmed V and J ends, which lost 3 bases and 5 bases, there was a span of 16 bases. CDR3 nucleotide sequence: TGTGCCAGCAGTTTTCAAAAGCTAAGCATTGAGACCCAGTACTTC. As protein: CASSFQKLSIETQYF.

The sample holds a few counts of this clonotype. The chain is built from TRBV9 and TRBJ2-5, with 9 bases aligning to TRBD2. The CDR3 consists of 15 residues. Germline CDR1 and CDR2: SGDLS and YYNGEE. After removal of 0 bases from V and 2 bases from J, the junction contained 2 bases not matched to a gene. As DNA, the CDR3 is TGTGCCAGCAGCGTAGTGGCGGGGGGGCAAGAGACCCAGTACTTC. Protein product: CASSVVAGGQETQYF.

This clonotype showed up many times. The V and J genes are TRBV20-1 and TRBJ2-5, with D perhaps assigned TRBD1 or TRBD2 (6 bases each). The CDR3 has 13 amino acids. V shed 0 bases and J shed 5 bases, with 10 bases lying between them. Per the germline V gene, CDR1 is DFQATT and CDR2 is SNEGSKA (reference sequence). The CDR3 bases are TGCAGTGCTAGAGATCGGGGGCGGGAGACCCAGTACTTC. This gives the protein CSARDRGRETQYF.

The rearrangement links TRBV12-3 or TRBV12-4 to TRBJ1-6; D not certain. V lost 5 bases and J 4 bases, leaving 9 bases between the germline ends. The CDR3 contains 14 residues. CDR3 DNA sequence: TGTGCCAGCAGTGGTGGAACGTATAATTCACCCCTCCACTTT. It specifies CASSGGTYNSPLHF.

This clonotype was seen ten or more times. This rearrangement joins TRBV2 to TRBJ2-7; 10 positions agree with TRBD2. The V gene's germline CDR1 is SNHLY and CDR2 FYNNEI. The length of the CDR3 is 14 residues. Trimming removed 6 bases from V and 2 bases from J; junction bases left unmatched: 4. The CDR3 DNA sequence: TGTGCCAGCAGATTTAGCGGGGGGCCCTACGAGCAGTACTTC. Translation: CASRFSGGPYEQYF. Using reference TRBV2 and TRBJ2-7 for the parts outside the CDR3, the full variable domain is EPEVTQTPSHQVTQMGQEVILRCVPISNHLYFYWYRQILGQKVEFLVSFYNNEISEKSEIFDDQFSVERPDGSNFTLKIRSTKLEDSAMYFCASRFSGGPYEQYFGPGTRLTVT.

This clonotype was seen only a few times. CDR3 loop: CASSQLDRSNYGYTF. The CDR3 DNA sequence: TGTGCCAGCAGCCAACTCGACAGGAGTAACTATGGCTACACCTTC. This chain connects TRBV3-1 to TRBJ1-2; weak D call: TRBD1 (6 bases). Looked up from germline, CDR1 is LGHDT and CDR2 is YNNKEL (reference sequence). This CDR3 contains 15 residues. Trimming pared 2 bases from V and 1 base from J, leaving 11 bases between.

V gene TRBV2 combines with J gene TRBJ2-7; possible D gene TRBD2, 7 bases. Per germline, CDR1 SNHLY and CDR2 FYNNEI. This CDR3 contains 14 residues. V was clipped by 0 bases and J by 6 bases, with 12 bases between them. The CDR3 DNA is TGTGCCAGCAGTGAAGCGCGGGGGCAGACCGAGCAGTACTTC. Translation: CASSEARGQTEQYF.

This clonotype was counted between two and nine times. The rearrangement links TRBV5-1 to TRBJ2-7; D is possibly TRBD2 (6 bases). The CDR3 runs 14 residues. The germline V gene has CDR1 SGHRS and CDR2 YFSETQ. The ends were cut back, 4 bases at V and 3 bases at J, with 14 bases in the middle. The CDR3 loop is CASSNPGLSYEQYF. The CDR3 nucleotides are TGCGCCAGCAGCAACCCGGGACTTAGCTACGAGCAGTACTTC. The variable domain in full, with the rest retrieved from reference TRBV5-1 and TRBJ2-7, is KAGVTQTPRYLIKTRGQQVTLSCSPISGHRSVSWYQQTPGQGLQFLFEYFSETQRNKGNFPGRFSGRQFSNSRSEMNVSTLELGDSALYLCASSNPGLSYEQYFGPGTRLTVT.

The chain is built from TRBV28 and TRBJ2-7, with no clear D. CDR1 is MDHEN and CDR2 is SYDVKM in the germline V gene. V was trimmed by 5 bases and J by 0 bases, leaving 8 bases between them. The length of the CDR3 is 13 residues. CDR3 nucleotide sequence: TGTGCCAGCAGTGACTGGTCCTCCTACGAGCAGTACTTC. Translation gives CASSDWSSYEQYF.

This clonotype was picked up many times. V is TRBV11-2 and J is TRBJ2-7; 7 bases align to TRBD1. Germline loops: CDR1 SGHAT, CDR2 FQNNGV. The ends lost 5 bases at V and 9 bases at J; junction bases unmatched: 7. The CDR3 is made up of 12 amino acids. The CDR3 here is CASSLGQERQYF. In DNA, the CDR3 is TGTGCCAGCAGCCTCGGACAGGAGCGGCAGTACTTC.

In this sample, this clonotype turned up many times. The chain combines TRBV6-2 or TRBV6-3 with TRBJ1-3; D possibly corresponds to TRBD1 (5 bases). The CDR3 consists of 18 residues. The V end lost 0 bases, the J end lost 1 base, and 16 bases lay between the germline ends. Germline lookup yields CDR1 MNHEY and CDR2 SVGEGT. CDR3 sequence: CASSYSPPGRLSGNTIYF. In nucleotides, the CDR3 is TGTGCCAGCAGTTACTCCCCTCCAGGGAGGTTGTCTGGAAACACCATATATTTT.

The V and J genes are TRBV28 and TRBJ2-2, with 11 bases matching TRBD2. Per germline, CDR1 MDHEN and CDR2 SYDVKM. J gave up 7 bases and V 4 bases, and 2 bases lay outside the gene matches. The CDR3 loop spans 14 amino acids. CDR3 in amino acids: CASSSSGGSGELFF. As DNA, the CDR3 is TGTGCCAGCAGTTCTAGCGGGGGGAGCGGGGAGCTGTTTTTT.

This clonotype was detected ten times or more. The CDR3 nucleotides are TGTGCCAGCAGTTCTTATCGATCGGGTACCGGGGAGCTGTTTTTT. Protein product: CASSSYRSGTGELFF. The chain is built from TRBV12-3 or TRBV12-4 and TRBJ2-2; D gene unclear. Deletions cut 4 bases from V and 5 bases from J, with 14 bases between. The CDR3 has 15 residues.

The CDR3, as DNA: TGTGCCAGCAGCGTAATACCCTATGGCTACACCTTC. Translated: CASSVIPYGYTF. The J gene is TRBJ1-2, the V gene TRBV9; D is uncertain. CDR3 length: 12 residues. The germline V gene has CDR1 SGDLS and CDR2 YYNGEE. V dropped 1 base and J dropped 4 bases, with 5 bases sitting between them.

This clonotype was observed at least ten times. The chain is built from TRBV5-4 and TRBJ2-5; the D is unclear. Germline CDR1 is SGHNT and CDR2 is YYREEE (reference sequence). The CDR3 length is 15 residues. Trimming shortened V by 4 bases and J by 5 bases, and 18 bases separated the two germline ends. The CDR3 here is CASSPSFALGETQYF. For the CDR3, the DNA is TGTGCCAGCAGCCCCTCCTTTGCGTTGGGGGAGACCCAGTACTTC.

CDR3 in DNA: TGTGCCAGCATTAAGGGCCAGGGAGTTCGCTATCAGCCCCAGCATTTT. Amino acid sequence: CASIKGQGVRYQPQHF. The chain combines TRBV6-4 with TRBJ1-5; the D gene is possibly TRBD1 (5 bases). The length of the CDR3 is 16 residues. V gave up 7 bases and J gave up 5 bases, with 21 bases separating them. The germline V gene encodes CDR1 MRHNA and CDR2 SNTAGT.

The count of this clonotype is one. The chain carries TRBV6-5 and TRBJ1-1; possibly TRBD1 for D (5 bases). The CDR3 loop spans 14 amino acids. The germline V gene encodes CDR1 MNHEY and CDR2 SVGAGI. Trimming took off 4 bases at V and 4 bases at J, with 13 bases between the two ends. The DNA of the CDR3 is TGTGCCAGCAGTTGGGAGGGGCGGGGCACTGAAGCTTTCTTT. Its protein product is CASSWEGRGTEAFF.

This clonotype was detected only once. The junction departs from the called germline gene at one end, perhaps through a read error. The chain is built from TRBV6-2 or TRBV6-3 and TRBJ2-2, with D tentatively TRBD2 (6 bases). The CDR3 runs 18 residues. CDR1 is MNHEY, CDR2 SVGEGT, per germline. CDR3 DNA sequence: TGTGCCAGCAGTCGTACCCCTCCAGCGGGCCTCAACACCGGGGAGCTGGTTTTT. This gives the protein CASSRTPPAGLNTGELVF.

V and J are TRBV6-2 or TRBV6-3 and TRBJ1-2, with D possibly matching TRBD1 (5 bases). The CDR3 consists of 14 residues. V lost 0 bases and J 9 bases, leaving 14 bases between the germline ends. In germline, CDR1 is MNHEY, CDR2 SVGEGT. The CDR3 nucleotides are TGTGCCAGCAGTTACTCGGCAGGGATTAGTAGCTACACCTTC. Translation: CASSYSAGISSYTF.

Ten or more counts support this clonotype. This chain uses TRBV6-4 with TRBJ1-1; no clear D. Germline-derived CDR1 and CDR2 are MRHNA and SNTAGT. The V gene lost 2 bases and the J gene lost 5 bases, with 9 bases spanning the gap. CDR3 length: 13 amino acids. CDR3 sequence: CASSDGRGTEAFF. CDR3 coding DNA: TGTGCCAGCAGTGACGGGAGAGGTACTGAAGCTTTCTTT.

V usage is TRBV2 and J usage is TRBJ2-5; D unclear. Germline assignment: CDR1 SNHLY and CDR2 FYNNEI. V lost 0 bases to trimming and J lost 3 bases, with 8 bases between them. The CDR3 consists of 14 residues. The CDR3 bases are TGTGCCAGCAGTGAAGCGGGAACAGAAGAGACCCAGTACTTC. Encoded protein: CASSEAGTEETQYF.

This clonotype was seen ten or more times. The chain recombines TRBV24-1 with TRBJ2-7; D is perhaps TRBD2 (6 bases). The ends were cut back, 5 bases at V and 0 bases at J, with 13 bases in the middle. This CDR3 contains 15 residues. The germline V gene encodes CDR1 KGHDR and CDR2 SFDVKD. CDR3 DNA sequence: TGTGCCACCAGTGTGGGGACTGGCAGCTCCTACGAGCAGTACTTC. Translated, it gives CATSVGTGSSYEQYF.

This clonotype was recorded a few times. V usage is TRBV20-1 and J usage is TRBJ2-7; D is possibly TRBD1 (5 bases). This CDR3 is built from 15 residues. The V gene's germline CDR1 is DFQATT and CDR2 SNEGSKA (reference sequence). V lost 2 bases to trimming and J lost 3 bases, with 17 bases between them. The DNA of the CDR3 is TGCAGTGCTAGATCCCCTCGACAGCGACTCTACGAGCAGTACTTC. Translation gives CSARSPRQRLYEQYF.